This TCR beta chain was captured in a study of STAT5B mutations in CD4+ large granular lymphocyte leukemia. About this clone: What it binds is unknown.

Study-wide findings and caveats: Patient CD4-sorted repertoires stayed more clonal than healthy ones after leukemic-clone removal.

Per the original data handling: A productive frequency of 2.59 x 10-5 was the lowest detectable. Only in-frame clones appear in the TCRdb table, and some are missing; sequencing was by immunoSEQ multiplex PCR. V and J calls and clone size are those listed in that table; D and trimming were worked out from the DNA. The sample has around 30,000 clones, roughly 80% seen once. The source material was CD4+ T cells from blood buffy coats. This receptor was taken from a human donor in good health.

The CDR3, as DNA: TGTGCCAGCAGTTACAGGGTTGGGGCCAACGTCCTGACTTTC. Protein product: CASSYRVGANVLTF. J is TRBJ2-6 and V is TRBV6-6, with no clear D. Germline values: CDR1 MNHNY, CDR2 SVGAGI (reference sequence). The ends were cut back, 2 bases at V and 3 bases at J, with 5 bases in the middle. The CDR3 is 14 amino acids.